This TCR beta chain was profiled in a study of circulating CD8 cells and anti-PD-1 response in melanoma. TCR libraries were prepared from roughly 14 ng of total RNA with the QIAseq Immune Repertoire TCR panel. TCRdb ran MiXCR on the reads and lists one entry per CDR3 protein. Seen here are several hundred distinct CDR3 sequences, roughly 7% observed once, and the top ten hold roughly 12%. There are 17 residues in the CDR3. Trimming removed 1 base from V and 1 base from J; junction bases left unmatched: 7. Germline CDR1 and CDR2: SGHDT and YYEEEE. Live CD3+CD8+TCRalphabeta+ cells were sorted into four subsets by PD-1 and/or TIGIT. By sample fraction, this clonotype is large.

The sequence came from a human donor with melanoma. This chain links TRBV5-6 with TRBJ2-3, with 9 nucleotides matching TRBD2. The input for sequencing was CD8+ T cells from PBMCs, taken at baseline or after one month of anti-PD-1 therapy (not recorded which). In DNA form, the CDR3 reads TGTGCCAGCAGCTTGTCGTCTAGCGGGACGCGCACAGATACGCAGTATTTT. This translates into CASSLSSSGTRTDTQYF. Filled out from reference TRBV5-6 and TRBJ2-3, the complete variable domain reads DAGVTQSPTHLIKTRGQQVTLRCSPKSGHDTVSWYQQALGQGPQFIFQYYEEEERQRGNFPDRFSGHQFPNYSSELNVNALLLGDSALYLCASSLSSSGTRTDTQYFGPGTRLTVL.